The TCR beta chain described here comes from a study of CD8 T cells in ankylosing spondylitis. Study-wide results and caveats: Ankylosing spondylitis blood appeared to carry a characteristic TCR beta motif of several highly homologous variants.

This clonotype was picked up a small number of times. Its antigen is as yet unknown. CDR3 size: 14 residues. From germline, CDR1 is MNHEY and CDR2 SMNVEV (reference sequence). V was shortened by 5 bases and J by 0 bases, with 5 bases between the two germline ends. A single record per CDR3 protein comes from TCRdb applying MiXCR to the 5' RACE reads. The table has around 140,000 distinct CDR3 sequences, over 15% seen once. The receptor comes from a male donor with ankylosing spondylitis. Sequencing was carried out using blood, either unsorted or a sorted T cell fraction (not recorded which). The V call is TRBV27, the J call TRBJ2-6; D gene ambiguous. Here the CDR3 reads CASSPRSGANVLTF. CDR3 DNA sequence: TGTGCCAGCAGTCCTCGCTCTGGGGCCAACGTCCTGACTTTC.